Listed below are T cell receptor beta chains from one sample, sequenced in a study of cytomegalovirus exposure and HLA in healthy donors. Assay used: immunoSEQ multiplex PCR; TCRdb lists only in-frame clones, some missing. The top ten hold 4.2% of the sample, which has 100,000 to 150,000 clones, roughly 71% seen once. The sequenced sample consisted of PBMCs. Receptor source: a woman between 45 and 65 years old in good health and CMV-seropositive. CDR3s include the opening cysteine and the closing phenylalanine or tryptophan. The D gene is left open where the match is weak. The size of a clone is reported for some rows only, either as once, few or many, or as a class for expanded clones.

j_call clone_size v_call d_call cdr3_aa cdr3_nt
TRBJ2-5 - TRBV7-8 TRBD1 CASSLDRGETQYF TGTGCCAGCAGCTTAGACAGGGGAGAGACCCAGTACTTC
TRBJ1-1 - TRBV13 - CASSPGGTEAFF TGTGCCAGCAGCCCCGGTGGCACTGAAGCTTTCTTT
TRBJ2-5 few TRBV29-1 TRBD1 CSAEDRVETQYF TGCAGCGCCGAGGACAGGGTAGAGACCCAGTACTTC
TRBJ1-5 - TRBV19 TRBD1 CASSLRQGDLGNQPQHF TGTGCCAGTAGCCTTCGTCAGGGGGATTTAGGCAATCAGCCCCAGCATTTT
TRBJ1-2 - TRBV27 TRBD1 CASSFRQGLGYGYTF TGTGCCAGCAGTTTCCGACAGGGGTTGGGCTATGGCTACACCTTC
TRBJ1-5 - TRBV10-3 TRBD1 CAISPDRGDQPQHF TGTGCCATCAGCCCCGACAGGGGGGATCAGCCCCAGCATTTT
TRBJ1-1 - TRBV5-1 - CASSLRQENTEAFF TGCGCCAGCAGCTTGCGACAGGAGAACACTGAAGCTTTCTTT
TRBJ2-2 - TRBV29-1 TRBD2 CSTGTSGSGELFF TGCAGTACGGGGACTAGCGGGTCCGGGGAGCTGTTTTTT
TRBJ2-2 - TRBV7-2 - CASSLSGAIGELFF TGTGCCAGCAGCTTAAGTGGGGCCATCGGGGAGCTGTTTTTT
TRBJ1-5 - TRBV28 TRBD1 CASSIIRQGQPQHF TGTGCCAGCAGTATCATCAGACAGGGGCAGCCCCAGCATTTT
TRBJ2-2 - TRBV29-1 TRBD1 CSVVLGQAFTGELFF TGCAGCGTTGTGCTCGGACAGGCGTTCACCGGGGAGCTGTTTTTT
TRBJ2-3 - TRBV5-4 TRBD2 CASSGLGGGTDTQYF TGTGCCAGCAGCGGGCTCGGGGGGGGCACAGATACGCAGTATTTT
TRBJ2-1 - TRBV5-1 TRBD1 CASSLRTGDDEQFF TGCGCCAGCAGCCTTAGGACAGGGGACGATGAGCAGTTCTTC
TRBJ2-7 - TRBV7-2 TRBD1 CASSPLRRGQGTYEQYF TGTGCCAGCAGCCCCCTTAGACGGGGACAGGGCACCTACGAGCAGTACTTC
TRBJ2-2 - TRBV7-7 TRBD1 CASSLGQATGELFF TGTGCCAGCAGCCTGGGACAGGCGACCGGGGAGCTGTTTTTT
TRBJ1-3 few TRBV5-1 - CASQDTSGNTIYF TGCGCCAGTCAGGACACCTCTGGAAACACCATATATTTT
TRBJ1-5 - TRBV28 - CASSFEPQPQHF TGTGCCAGCAGTTTTGAGCCTCAGCCCCAGCATTTT
TRBJ1-2 - TRBV7-2 - CASSFDSYGYTF TGTGCCAGCAGCTTTGACAGCTATGGCTACACCTTC
TRBJ1-2 - TRBV4-2 - CASSQEGSSRAPGGYTF TGTGCCAGCAGCCAAGAGGGGTCATCGCGTGCCCCGGGAGGCTACACCTTC
TRBJ2-3 - TRBV13 - CASSLAGAGGTDTQYF TGTGCCAGCAGCTTAGCAGGGGCCGGCGGCACAGATACGCAGTATTTT
TRBJ2-4 - TRBV5-1 - CASSPGVKAKNIQYF TGCGCCAGCAGCCCGGGAGTTAAAGCCAAAAACATTCAGTACTTC
TRBJ1-4 - TRBV6-1 TRBD1 CASSAGTARFF TGTGCCAGCAGTGCCGGGACAGCCCGTTTTTTT
TRBJ1-5 - TRBV19 - CASSIDRFPQHF TGTGCCAGTAGTATAGATCGTTTCCCCCAGCATTTT
TRBJ1-2 - TRBV5-1 TRBD1 CASSTGQGADLGYTF TGCGCCAGCAGCACCGGACAGGGGGCAGACCTTGGCTACACCTTC
TRBJ1-5 - TRBV19 - CASSNAVDQPQHF TGTGCCAGTAGTAACGCAGTGGATCAGCCCCAGCATTTT
TRBJ1-4 - TRBV7-9 TRBD1 CSSRTGAEKLFF TGTTCCAGTCGGACAGGGGCTGAAAAACTGTTTTTT
TRBJ1-1 - TRBV29-1 - CSVERQGSVGPNTEAFF TGCAGCGTTGAAAGGCAGGGGTCAGTCGGGCCGAACACTGAAGCTTTCTTT
TRBJ1-1 - TRBV29-1 TRBD1 CSGGQGGMNTEAFF TGCAGCGGCGGACAGGGGGGCATGAACACTGAAGCTTTCTTT
TRBJ1-2 - TRBV30 TRBD1 CAWHRDRPYGYTF TGTGCCTGGCACCGGGACAGACCCTATGGCTACACCTTC
TRBJ2-5 - TRBV19 - CASSIALAPETQYF TGTGCCAGTAGTATTGCCTTAGCCCCTGAGACCCAGTACTTC
TRBJ1-4 - TRBV6-6 - CASSYPRRDEKLFF TGTGCCAGCAGTTACCCAAGGAGGGATGAAAAACTGTTTTTT
TRBJ2-2 - TRBV5-4 TRBD2 CASSLDQRGNTGELFF TGTGCCAGCAGCTTGGACCAGCGGGGGAACACCGGGGAGCTGTTTTTT
TRBJ1-2 - TRBV5-1 TRBD1 CASSPGTAYGYTF TGCGCCAGCAGCCCTGGGACAGCCTATGGCTACACCTTC
TRBJ2-7 - TRBV23-1 TRBD1 CASRGSGQGCDEQYF TGCGCCAGCCGGGGCTCGGGACAGGGGTGCGACGAGCAGTACTTC
TRBJ1-5 - TRBV30 - CALQEYNQPQHF TGTGCCTTACAGGAGTACAATCAGCCCCAGCATTTT
TRBJ1-5 few TRBV9 - CAKHLQPQHF TGTGCCAAGCACCTTCAGCCCCAGCATTTT
TRBJ1-4 - TRBV4-1 - CASSQGIQENEKLFF TGCGCCAGCAGCCAAGGAATACAGGAAAATGAAAAACTGTTTTTT
TRBJ1-3 - TRBV7-2 - CASSLWADGNTIYF TGTGCCAGCAGCTTATGGGCAGACGGAAACACCATATATTTT